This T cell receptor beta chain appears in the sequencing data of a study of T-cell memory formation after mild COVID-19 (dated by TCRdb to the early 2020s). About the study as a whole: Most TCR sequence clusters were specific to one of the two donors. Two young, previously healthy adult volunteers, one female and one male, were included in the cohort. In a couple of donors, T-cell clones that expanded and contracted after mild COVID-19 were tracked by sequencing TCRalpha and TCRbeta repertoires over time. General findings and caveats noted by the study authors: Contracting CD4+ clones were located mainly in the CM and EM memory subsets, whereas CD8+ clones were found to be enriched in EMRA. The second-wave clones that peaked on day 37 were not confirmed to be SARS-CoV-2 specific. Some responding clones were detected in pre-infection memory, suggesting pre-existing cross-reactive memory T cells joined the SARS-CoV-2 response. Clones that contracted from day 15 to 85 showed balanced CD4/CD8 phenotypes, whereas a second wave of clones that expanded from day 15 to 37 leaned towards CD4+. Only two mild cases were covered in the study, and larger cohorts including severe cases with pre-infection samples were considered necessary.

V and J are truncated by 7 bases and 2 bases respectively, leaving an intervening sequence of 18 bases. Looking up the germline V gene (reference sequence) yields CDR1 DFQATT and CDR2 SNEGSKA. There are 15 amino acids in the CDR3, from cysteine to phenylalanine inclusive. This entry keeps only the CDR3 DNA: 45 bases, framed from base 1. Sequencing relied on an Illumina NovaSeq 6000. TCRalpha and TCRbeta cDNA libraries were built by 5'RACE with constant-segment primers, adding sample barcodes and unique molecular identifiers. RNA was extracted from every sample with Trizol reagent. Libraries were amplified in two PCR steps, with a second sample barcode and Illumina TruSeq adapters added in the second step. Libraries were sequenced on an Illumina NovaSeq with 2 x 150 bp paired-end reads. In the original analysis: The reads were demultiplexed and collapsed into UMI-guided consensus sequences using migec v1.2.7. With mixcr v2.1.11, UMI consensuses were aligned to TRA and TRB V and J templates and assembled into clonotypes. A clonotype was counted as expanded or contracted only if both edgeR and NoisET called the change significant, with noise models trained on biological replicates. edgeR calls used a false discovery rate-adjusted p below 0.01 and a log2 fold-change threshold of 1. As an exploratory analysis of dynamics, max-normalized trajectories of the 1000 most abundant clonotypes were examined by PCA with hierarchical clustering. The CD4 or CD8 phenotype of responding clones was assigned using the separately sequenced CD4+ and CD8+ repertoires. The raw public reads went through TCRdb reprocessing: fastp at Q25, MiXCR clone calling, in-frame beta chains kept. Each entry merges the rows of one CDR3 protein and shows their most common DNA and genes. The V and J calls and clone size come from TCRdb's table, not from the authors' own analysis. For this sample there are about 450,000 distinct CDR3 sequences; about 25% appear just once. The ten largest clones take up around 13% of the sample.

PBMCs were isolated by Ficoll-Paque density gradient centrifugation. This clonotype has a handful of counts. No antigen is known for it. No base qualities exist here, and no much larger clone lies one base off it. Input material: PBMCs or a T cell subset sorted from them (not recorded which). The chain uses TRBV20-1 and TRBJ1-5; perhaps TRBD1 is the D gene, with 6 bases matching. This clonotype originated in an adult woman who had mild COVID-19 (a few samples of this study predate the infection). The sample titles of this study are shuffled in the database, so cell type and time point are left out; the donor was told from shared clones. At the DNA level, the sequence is TGCAGTGTAAACGCGGGGGCGAGAGGCAATCAGCCCCAGCATTTT. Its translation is CSVNAGARGNQPQHF.